This T cell receptor beta chain is from a study of T cells in localized non-small cell lung cancer (dated by TCRdb to 2018 to 2021). The study in broad terms: The study analyzed T cell repertoires of roughly 220 early-stage NSCLC patients, comparing tumors and uninvolved tumor-adjacent lungs. NSCLC patients had a mean age of roughly 69 years, and approximately 140 were male and around 110 female. All 230 or so NSCLC patients in the cohort were treatment-naive and had localized lung tumors that were resected.

At diagnosis, peripheral blood, uninvolved tumor-adjacent lung and tumor were collected and were preserved as a mix of fresh-frozen and FFPE material. For TCR repertoire profiling, blood samples were analyzed in the form of peripheral blood mononuclear cells. The investigation overall reported the following: Of the top 100 tumor clones, a median of 57 were detected in paired uninvolved adjacent lung; under 35 were also among that lung's top 100. Uninvolved tumor-adjacent lung showed the highest T cell clonality, higher than tumor, which suggests more focused antigenic responses in the adjacent lung. Because multi-region tumor sequencing was not performed, intratumor heterogeneity could not be ruled out. Because of the exploratory design, TCR variables were selected using unadjusted p-values without false-discovery rate correction. Higher blood T cell density associated with longer overall survival, while higher adjacent-lung clonality associated with shorter survival.

The immunoSEQ Assay was used to sequence TCR beta CDR3 regions from DNA. The authors' pipeline ran thus. T cell density was computed as TCR beta template counts normalized to usable DNA estimated by amplifying housekeeping genes. Using the preseqR package, richness was estimated by extrapolating to 120,000 templates for tissue samples and 400,000 templates for PBMC samples. Clonality was taken to be one minus Pielou's evenness. Tissue-enriched TCRs were identified through differential abundance testing performed on productive amino-acid clonotypes, with a minimum total count of 5 and an alpha of 0.1. The Jaccard Index and the Morisita Overlap Index were used to measure how much the repertoires overlapped between compartments. TCR beta CDR3s were clustered by GLIPH together with public tetramer-defined viral CDR3s, and at least three viral sequences plus V-gene enrichment were required for viral motifs. The source is immuneACCESS, and TCRdb retained only in-frame sequences with V and J called. Part of the clones is not carried over; for the studies checked, unresolved V genes explain less than half of this, and the remainder is unexplained. The D gene and trimming were derived from the DNA, and the V and J assignments and clone size from that table. The sample profile shows around 30,000 clones; roughly three quarters of them were found once. The ten most abundant clones make up around 35% of the sample.

A remark on this clone: No antigen is known for it. Base qualities are not provided; no much larger clone lies one nucleotide away.

This clonotype was obtained from a male donor older than 55 with stage II squamous cell lung carcinoma. Sequencing was performed on peripheral blood, taken before any cancer treatment.

CDR3 region: CAPTELLPYEQYF. The DNA is as follows: TGTGCCCCGACAGAACTTCTCCCCTACGAGCAGTACTTC. The sequence is built from TRBV30 and TRBJ2-7; the D gene is perhaps TRBD1, from 5 matching bases. The germline V gene (reference sequence) yields GTSNPN for CDR1 and SVGIG for CDR2. V is cut by 8 bases and J by 2 bases, and the space between the germline ends is 16 bases. From its cysteine to its phenylalanine, the CDR3 spans 13 amino acids. Only the CDR3 portion is preserved as DNA: 39 bases, with reading frame beginning at the first base.